This TCR beta chain comes out of a study of blood T cells in healthy people across ages. The CDR3 is 15 amino acids. Germline CDR1 and CDR2: MDHEN and SYDVKM. Germline trimming cut 5 bases from V and 5 bases from J; bases unmatched to any gene: 8. For every donor, a draw yielded approximately 9.8 milliliters of peripheral blood. Total RNA, at least 5.5 micrograms per sample, came from PBMCs. General study results and limits: With donor CMV status unknown, expanded clonotype changes were possibly confounded.

Alongside a J-beta primer mix, a sample-barcoded 5' primer served in a second PCR lasting about 7 to 11 cycles. A template-switch adaptor that had 12 random nucleotides put a tag on each cDNA molecule. TCRdb analysed the 5' RACE reads with MiXCR anew, one entry per CDR3 protein. The sample holds about 780,000 distinct CDR3 sequences, 46% seen once. As regards this clonotype: What it recognizes is unknown.

The specimen was blood. The V and J genes are TRBV28 and TRBJ2-5, with 10 bases that match TRBD1. This TCR derives from an elderly man in good health. The CDR3 loop reads CASSVGTGVRETQYF. CDR3 DNA: TGTGCCAGCAGTGTAGGGACAGGGGTCAGGGAGACCCAGTACTTC.